These 30 T cell receptor beta chains were all obtained from the same sample, sequenced in a study of cytomegalovirus exposure and HLA in healthy donors. Use of 60 Vbeta and 13 Jbeta primers characterized the PCR. Generated by immunoSEQ multiplex PCR, the TCRdb table keeps only in-frame clones and is missing some. The sample holds 160,000 or so clones, approximately 70% seen once. The specimen sequenced was PBMCs. The receptors here all came from a human donor in good health.

In this sample, this clone turned up a few times. The chain couples TRBV19 to TRBJ2-3; 13 bases are a match to TRBD2. The CDR3 contains 17 residues. Trimming at V came to 5 bases and at J to 2 bases, leaving 7 bases not matched to a gene. The germline gives CDR1 LNHDA, CDR2 SQIVND (reference sequence). CDR3 loop: CASSLRLAGGNTDTQYF. CDR3 nucleotide sequence: TGTGCCAGTAGTCTCCGACTAGCGGGGGGCAACACAGATACGCAGTATTTT.

In this sample, this clone turned up a few times. The chain has TRBV11-1 and TRBJ2-3; D possibly corresponds to TRBD2 (6 bases). Germline V gives CDR1 SGHAT, CDR2 FQDESV (reference sequence). Trimming shortened V by 5 bases and J by 8 bases, and 14 bases separated the two germline ends. This CDR3 region has 13 residues. The DNA for the CDR3 is TGTGCCAGCAGCAAGACTAGAGGGAGTACGCAGTATTTT. Translated: CASSKTRGSTQYF.

The chain joins TRBV10-3 to TRBJ1-6; D is unclear. Germline-derived CDR1 and CDR2 are ENHRY and SYGVKD. The CDR3 length is 15 residues. V lost 6 bases to trimming and J lost 7 bases, with 16 bases between them. The CDR3 sequence: CAISPSGELNSPLHF. CDR3 in DNA: TGTGCCATCAGCCCCTCCGGGGAGTTGAATTCACCCCTCCACTTT.

This clone turned up a few times. J is TRBJ2-7 and V is TRBV5-1; tentative D call: TRBD1 (5 bases). Germline loops: CDR1 SGHRS, CDR2 YFSETQ. CDR3 length: 14 amino acids. Trimming removed 2 bases from V and 3 bases from J, with 12 bases in between. The CDR3 protein is CASSFNRPYYEQYF. The CDR3 DNA reads as TGCGCCAGCAGCTTTAACAGGCCATACTACGAGCAGTACTTC.

This clone appeared once. The V gene is TRBV6-1, the J gene TRBJ2-3, with 8 bases identical to TRBD2. With 7 bases clipped from V and 14 bases from J, the junction kept 11 bases outside the gene matches. Germline CDR1 reads MNHNS; CDR2 reads SASEGT. This CDR3 is 12 amino acids long. CDR3 bases: TGTGCCAGCATTGCGGGGGGCCGGGGTGTGTATTTT. It is translated as CASIAGGRGVYF.

V and J are TRBV6-5 and TRBJ1-2, with a weak D call TRBD1 (6 bases). The CDR3 totals 15 residues. V was shortened by 0 bases and J by 0 bases, with 8 bases between the two germline ends. The germline gives CDR1 MNHEY, CDR2 SVGAGI. The CDR3 reads CASSYSQGANYGYTF. CDR3 sequence (DNA): TGTGCCAGCAGTTACTCACAGGGAGCTAACTATGGCTACACCTTC.

The V call is TRBV7-2, the J call TRBJ1-4, with 7 positions matching TRBD1. Germline V lookup: CDR1 SGHTA, CDR2 FQGNSA. This CDR3 is built from 14 residues. Germline trimming cut 1 base from V and 7 bases from J; bases unmatched to any gene: 3. The CDR3 nucleotides are TGTGCCAGCAGCTTAGAAAGGGGGCTTGAAAAACTGTTTTTT. Translation gives CASSLERGLEKLFF.

The CDR3 region has the DNA TGTGCCTGGAGTGTAGGGGGCAGGAGTAATGAAAAACTGTTTTTT. Amino acid sequence: CAWSVGGRSNEKLFF. The chain couples TRBV30 to TRBJ1-4; 7 bases are a match to TRBD1. In germline, CDR1 is GTSNPN, CDR2 SVGIG (reference sequence). CDR3 length equals 15 residues. With V trimmed by 0 bases and J by 4 bases, 5 bases remained unmatched.

This clone showed up just once. This sequence joins TRBV7-3 and TRBJ1-6, with TRBD1 identical over 9 bases. The CDR3 has 15 residues. Germline trimming cut 4 bases from V and 9 bases from J; bases unmatched to any gene: 7. CDR1 SGHTA and CDR2 FQGTGA come from the germline V gene. This chain's CDR3 is CASSSQGTGSSPLHF. For the CDR3, the DNA is TGTGCCAGCAGCTCTCAAGGGACAGGGTCTTCACCCCTCCACTTT.

This chain connects TRBV7-8 to TRBJ2-5; 8 bases match TRBD2. Germline CDR1 reads SGHVS; CDR2 reads FQNEAQ. After removal of 8 bases from V and 3 bases from J, the junction contained 14 bases not matched to a gene. CDR3 length: 16 residues. The CDR3 coding sequence is TGTGCCAGCGGAGAATACGGGGGGGGCACAAAAGAGACCCAGTACTTC. It translates to CASGEYGGGTKETQYF.

This chain connects TRBV7-6 to TRBJ1-1; 9 positions match TRBD1. CDR3 length: 14 amino acids. With V trimmed by 2 bases and J by 3 bases, 1 base remained unmatched. Germline V gene lookup returns CDR1 SGHVS and CDR2 FNYEAQ. For the CDR3, the DNA is TGTGCCAGCAGCTTACGGGACAGGGACACTGAAGCTTTCTTT. Its protein is CASSLRDRDTEAFF.

This chain links TRBV27 with TRBJ1-2; D is perhaps TRBD1 (5 bases). The CDR3 sequence is 14 residues long. In germline, CDR1 is MNHEY, CDR2 SMNVEV (reference sequence). Trimming cost V 4 bases and J 4 bases, with 13 bases left between them. CDR3 sequence: CASSSAGGVYGYTF. In DNA form, the CDR3 reads TGTGCCAGCAGTTCCGCCGGAGGGGTCTATGGCTACACCTTC.

The chain employs TRBV2 and TRBJ1-5, with TRBD1 matching over 9 bases. The trim removed 7 bases at V and 0 bases at J, leaving 7 bases unmatched. This CDR3 has 16 amino acids. Germline CDR1 reads SNHLY; CDR2 reads FYNNEI. The CDR3 sequence is CASTGTGGDSNQPQHF. CDR3 sequence (DNA): TGTGCCAGCACCGGTACAGGGGGCGATAGCAATCAGCCCCAGCATTTT.

The chain employs TRBV29-1 and TRBJ2-4; the D gene is possibly TRBD1 (6 bases). This CDR3 comprises 14 residues. CDR1 and CDR2 (germline): SQVTM, ANQGSEA. V lost 7 bases and J 1 base, leaving 14 bases between the germline ends. The CDR3 sequence: CSAKDRLAKNIQYF. In nucleotides, the CDR3 is TGCAGCGCCAAAGACAGGTTGGCCAAAAACATTCAGTACTTC.

The chain couples TRBV18 to TRBJ1-3, with a weak D call TRBD1 (6 bases). Between the trimmed V and J ends, which lost 4 bases and 4 bases, there was a span of 11 bases. CDR3 length equals 14 residues. Looked up from germline, CDR1 is KGHSH and CDR2 is LQKENI. CDR3 DNA: TGTGCCAGCTCACTAGACAGGTCCGGAAACACCATATATTTT. This encodes CASSLDRSGNTIYF.

This clone was counted a few times. This chain uses TRBV2 with TRBJ1-2; D is ambiguous. The V end was cut by 7 bases, the J end by 11 bases, with 20 bases between. This CDR3 comprises 13 residues. Germline V lookup: CDR1 SNHLY, CDR2 FYNNEI. The CDR3 nucleotides read TGTGCCAGCACCCTAAGTCATAACGGGTTGTACACCTTC. Translating it yields CASTLSHNGLYTF.

The gene calls are TRBV10-3 and TRBJ2-5, with 7 bases identical to TRBD2. Looked up from germline, CDR1 is ENHRY and CDR2 is SYGVKD. The CDR3 is 15 residues long. The V and J ends lost 8 bases and 5 bases, in that order; junction bases with no gene match: 14. The CDR3 sequence: CAIGTGSRGSETQYF. For the CDR3, the DNA is TGTGCCATCGGGACCGGGTCTCGCGGGAGCGAGACCCAGTACTTC.

J is TRBJ1-1 and V is TRBV21-1; the table assigns TRBD1, which was not confirmed against the DNA. TRBV21-1 is tagged as a pseudogene. The CDR3 is 13 amino acids. The CDR3, as DNA: TGTGTCACGGACAGGTTAGCCAACACTGAAGCTTTCTTT. Protein product: CVTDRLANTEAFF.

The chain links TRBV6-5 to TRBJ1-2, with TRBD1 as a possible D gene (6 bases). V lost 6 bases to trimming and J lost 6 bases, with 17 bases between them. Germline V CDR1 and CDR2: MNHEY, SVGAGI. This CDR3 has 14 residues. The CDR3 loop reads CASRSTGTRDGYTF. CDR3 DNA: TGTGCCAGCAGATCTACAGGGACACGCGATGGCTACACCTTC.

The V call is TRBV6-5, the J call TRBJ1-1, with TRBD1 as a possible D gene (5 bases). Trimming pared 5 bases from V and 4 bases from J, leaving 17 bases between. CDR3 length equals 15 residues. Germline CDR1 is MNHEY and CDR2 is SVGAGI. The CDR3 DNA reads TGTGCCAGCAGTATGAACAGGCGCTGGGGCACTGAAGCTTTCTTT. Translating it yields CASSMNRRWGTEAFF.

The chain uses TRBV7-2 and TRBJ1-2; D not certain. Trimming cost V 5 bases and J 4 bases, with 14 bases left between them. Germline assignment: CDR1 SGHTA and CDR2 FQGNSA. The CDR3 spans 14 residues. In DNA, the CDR3 is TGTGCCAGCAGCCCTAAGAGAAGAGGCTATGGCTACACCTTC. Protein: CASSPKRRGYGYTF.

This clone was counted once. The chain joins TRBV13 to TRBJ2-7; 10 bases agree with TRBD2. Germline CDR1 and CDR2: PRHDT and FYEKMQ (reference sequence). The CDR3 is made up of 13 amino acids. V lost 10 bases and J lost 9; bases outside the gene matches: 12. CDR3 region: CATHSGGLSVQYF. For the CDR3, the DNA is TGTGCCACTCATAGCGGGGGGCTATCAGTGCAGTACTTC.

The genes are TRBV11-2 and TRBJ2-3; D ambiguous. CDR1 is SGHAT and CDR2 is FQNNGV in the germline V gene. The CDR3 consists of 13 residues. The V gene lost 2 bases and the J gene lost 6 bases, with 9 bases spanning the gap. The CDR3 DNA follows: TGTGCCAGCAGCTTAATCCCAATCGATACGCAGTATTTT. Residues: CASSLIPIDTQYF.

The rearrangement links TRBV5-6 to TRBJ2-3; D is ambiguous. This CDR3 has 12 residues. Per germline, CDR1 SGHDT and CDR2 YYEEEE. With 1 base removed from V and 3 bases from J, the gap between germline ends came to 3 bases. CDR3 in DNA: TGTGCCAGCAGCTTGCAGACAGATACGCAGTATTTT. Its protein product is CASSLQTDTQYF.

This chain's CDR3 is CASSTGFYGYTF. The CDR3 DNA sequence: TGTGCCAGCAGCACAGGGTTCTATGGCTACACCTTC. This chain joins TRBV5-5 and TRBJ1-2; the D gene is possibly TRBD1 (6 bases). The ends were cut back, 4 bases at V and 4 bases at J, with 8 bases in the middle. The CDR3 is 12 residues long. Germline CDR1 and CDR2: SGHKS and YYEKEE (reference sequence).

The chain joins TRBV29-1 to TRBJ1-2, with D perhaps TRBD1 (5 bases). Germline CDR1 reads SQVTM; CDR2 reads ANQGSEA. V lost 3 bases and J lost 5, with 13 bases in between. CDR3 length: 13 amino acids. CDR3 bases: TGCAGCGTTGAGGGTAGGGGTCGGTATGGCTACACCTTC. Translating it yields CSVEGRGRYGYTF.

V is TRBV2 and J is TRBJ2-3; D is perhaps TRBD2 (6 bases). The V gene lost 8 bases and the J gene lost 2 bases, with 11 bases spanning the gap. In germline, CDR1 is SNHLY, CDR2 FYNNEI. The CDR3 covers 13 residues. The CDR3 coding sequence is TGTGCCAGCCAACCGGGGGACACAGATACGCAGTATTTT. Its protein is CASQPGDTDTQYF. Drawing the rest from reference TRBV2 and TRBJ2-3, the complete variable domain is EPEVTQTPSHQVTQMGQEVILRCVPISNHLYFYWYRQILGQKVEFLVSFYNNEISEKSEIFDDQFSVERPDGSNFTLKIRSTKLEDSAMYFCASQPGDTDTQYFGPGTRLTVL.

The genes are TRBV5-6 and TRBJ1-2, with TRBD1 as a possible D gene (6 bases). Germline V CDR1 and CDR2: SGHDT, YYEEEE. V was pared by 6 bases and J by 2 bases, with 11 bases between. This CDR3 has 13 amino acids. This CDR3 reads CASTLGQNYGYTF. The CDR3, as DNA: TGTGCCAGCACCCTTGGACAGAACTATGGCTACACCTTC.

This clone has a handful of counts. The rearrangement joins TRBV5-4 to TRBJ2-5; unclear D gene. This CDR3 is 14 amino acids long. V dropped 3 bases and J dropped 2 bases, with 11 bases sitting between them. CDR1 SGHNT and CDR2 YYREEE come from the germline V gene (reference sequence). In nucleotides, the CDR3 is TGTGCCAGCAGCTCGCTGGGCCCACAAGAGACCCAGTACTTC. Residues: CASSSLGPQETQYF.

CDR3 sequence: CASSYSSRAGYTF. The DNA of the CDR3 is TGTGCCAGCAGTTACTCGAGCAGGGCTGGCTACACCTTC. The genes are TRBV6-6 and TRBJ1-2, with D perhaps matching TRBD1 (5 bases). The CDR3 has 13 residues. Between the trimmed V and J ends, which lost 0 bases and 7 bases, there was a span of 9 bases. CDR1 is MNHNY and CDR2 is SVGAGI in the germline V gene (reference sequence).